This T cell receptor (beta chain) was obtained from a study of T cells in Graves' hyperthyroidism and ophthalmopathy. Amplified TCR beta CDR3 regions came from RNA transcripts. HTBI primers were the set used in a first-round RT-PCR of the TCR CDR3. TCRdb called the multiplex PCR reads again in MiXCR, with one record for every CDR3 protein. There are 300,000 or so distinct CDR3 sequences in the sample; roughly 15% occur only once, and roughly 33% lies in the top ten. The CDR3 totals 15 residues. V shed 5 bases and J shed 7 bases, with 18 bases lying between them. Looked up from germline, CDR1 is LNHDA and CDR2 is SQIVND (reference sequence).

Sequencing was carried out using blood. The clonotype comes from a man aged 25 to 40 with Graves' hyperthyroidism. The V gene is TRBV19, the J gene TRBJ1-5, with unresolved D. CDR3 sequence: CASSPGPTGGQPQHF. Written as DNA, the CDR3 is TGTGCCAGTAGTCCTGGACCGACGGGAGGCCAGCCCCAGCATTTT.